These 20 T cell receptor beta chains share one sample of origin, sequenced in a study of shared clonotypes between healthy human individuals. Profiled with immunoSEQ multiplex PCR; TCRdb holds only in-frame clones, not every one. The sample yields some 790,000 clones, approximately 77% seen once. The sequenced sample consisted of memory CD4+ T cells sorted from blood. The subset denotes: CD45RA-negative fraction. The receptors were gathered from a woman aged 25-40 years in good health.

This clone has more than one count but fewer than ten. The CDR3 is CASSIVDSRNEKLFF. CDR3 coding DNA: TGTGCCAGTAGTATAGTGGACAGCAGAAATGAAAAACTGTTTTTT. This rearrangement joins TRBV19 to TRBJ1-4, with D perhaps matching TRBD1 (6 bases). Germline V lookup: CDR1 LNHDA, CDR2 SQIVND (reference sequence). The CDR3 runs to 15 residues. Trimming shortened V by 1 base and J by 5 bases, and 11 bases separated the two germline ends.

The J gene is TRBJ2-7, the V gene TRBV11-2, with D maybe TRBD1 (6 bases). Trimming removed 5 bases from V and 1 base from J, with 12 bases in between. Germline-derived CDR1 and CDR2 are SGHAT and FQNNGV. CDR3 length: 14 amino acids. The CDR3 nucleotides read TGTGCCAGCAGCCTACTGACAGGTTCCTACGAGCAGTACTTC. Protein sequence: CASSLLTGSYEQYF.

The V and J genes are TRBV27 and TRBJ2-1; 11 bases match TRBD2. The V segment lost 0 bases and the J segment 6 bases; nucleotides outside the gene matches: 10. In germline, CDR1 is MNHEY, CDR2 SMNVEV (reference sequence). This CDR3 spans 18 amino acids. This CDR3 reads CASSLSMHGTSGSNEQFF. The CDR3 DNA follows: TGTGCCAGCAGTTTATCGATGCACGGGACTAGCGGAAGCAATGAGCAGTTCTTC.

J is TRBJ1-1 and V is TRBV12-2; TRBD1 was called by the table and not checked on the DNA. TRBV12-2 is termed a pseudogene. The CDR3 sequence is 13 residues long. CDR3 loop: CASRPRANTEAFF. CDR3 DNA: TGTGCAAGTCGCCCCAGGGCCAACACTGAAGCTTTCTTT.

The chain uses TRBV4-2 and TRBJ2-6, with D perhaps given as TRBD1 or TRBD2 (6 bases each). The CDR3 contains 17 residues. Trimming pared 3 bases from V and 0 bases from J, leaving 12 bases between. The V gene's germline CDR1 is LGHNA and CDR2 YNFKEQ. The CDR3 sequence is CASSQAGQNSGANVLTF. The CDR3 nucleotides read TGTGCCAGCAGCCAGGCGGGACAAAACTCTGGGGCCAACGTCCTGACTTTC.

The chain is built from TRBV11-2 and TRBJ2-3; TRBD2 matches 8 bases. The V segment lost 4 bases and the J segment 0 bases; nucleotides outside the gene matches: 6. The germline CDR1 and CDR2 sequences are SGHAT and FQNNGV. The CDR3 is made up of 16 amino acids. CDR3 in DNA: TGTGCCAGCAGCTCATTAGCGGGAAAAAGCACAGATACGCAGTATTTT. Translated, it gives CASSSLAGKSTDTQYF.

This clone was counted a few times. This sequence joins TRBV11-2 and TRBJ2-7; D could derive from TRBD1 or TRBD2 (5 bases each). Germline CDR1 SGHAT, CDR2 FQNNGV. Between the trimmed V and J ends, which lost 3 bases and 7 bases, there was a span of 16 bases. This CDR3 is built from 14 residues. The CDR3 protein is CASSFGTGKREQYF. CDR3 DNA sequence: TGTGCCAGCAGCTTCGGGACGGGGAAGAGGGAGCAGTACTTC.

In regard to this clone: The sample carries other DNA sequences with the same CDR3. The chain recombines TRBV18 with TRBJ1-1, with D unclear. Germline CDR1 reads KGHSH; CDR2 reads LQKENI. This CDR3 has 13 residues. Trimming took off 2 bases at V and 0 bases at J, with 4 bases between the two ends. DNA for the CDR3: TGTGCCAGCTCACCAGGTCTGAACACTGAAGCTTTCTTT. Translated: CASSPGLNTEAFF. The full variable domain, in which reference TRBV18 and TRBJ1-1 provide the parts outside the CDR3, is NAGVMQNPRHLVRRRGQEARLRCSPMKGHSHVYWYRQLPEEGLKFMVYLQKENIIDESGMPKERFSAEFPKEGPSILRIQQVVRGDSAAYFCASSPGLNTEAFFGQGTRLTVV.

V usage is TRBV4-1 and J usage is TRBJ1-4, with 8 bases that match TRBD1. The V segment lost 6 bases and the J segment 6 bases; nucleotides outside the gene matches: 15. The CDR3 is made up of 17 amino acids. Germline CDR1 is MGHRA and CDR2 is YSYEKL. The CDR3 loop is CASSHSPTGTGDEKLFF. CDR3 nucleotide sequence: TGCGCCAGCAGTCACTCGCCTACCGGGACAGGTGATGAAAAACTGTTTTTT.

The CDR3 is CATSINRGRLQFF. CDR3 bases: TGTGCCACCAGCATAAACAGGGGGCGCTTGCAGTTCTTC. The V call is TRBV15, the J call TRBJ2-1; 9 bases agree with TRBD1. Germline CDR1 reads LNHNV; CDR2 reads YYDKDF (reference sequence). CDR3 length: 13 amino acids. V shed 4 bases and J 12 bases; nucleotides not matched to a gene: 7.

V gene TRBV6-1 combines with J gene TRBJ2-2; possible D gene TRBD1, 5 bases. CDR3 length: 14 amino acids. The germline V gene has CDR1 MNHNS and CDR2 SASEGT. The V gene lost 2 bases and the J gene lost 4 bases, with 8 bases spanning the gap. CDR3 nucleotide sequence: TGTGCCAGCAGTGAAACAGGTTTCACCGGGGAGCTGTTTTTT. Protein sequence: CASSETGFTGELFF.

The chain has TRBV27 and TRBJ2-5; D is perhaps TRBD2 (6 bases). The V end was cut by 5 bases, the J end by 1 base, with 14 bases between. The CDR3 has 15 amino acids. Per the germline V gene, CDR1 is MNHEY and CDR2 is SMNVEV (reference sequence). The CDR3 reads CASSLRAGSQETQYF. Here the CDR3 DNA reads TGTGCCAGCAGTCTACGGGCGGGATCCCAAGAGACCCAGTACTTC.

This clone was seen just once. This chain's CDR3 is CASSLSGRGETQYF. The CDR3 DNA reads TGCGCCAGCAGCTTGTCTGGGAGGGGAGAGACCCAGTACTTC. The chain links TRBV5-1 to TRBJ2-5; 7 positions agree with TRBD2. CDR3 length: 14 residues. J lost 4 bases, V lost 1 base, and 4 bases had no gene match. Germline V gene data show CDR1 as SGHRS and CDR2 as YFSETQ. The whole variable domain, remainder taken from reference TRBV5-1 and TRBJ2-5, is KAGVTQTPRYLIKTRGQQVTLSCSPISGHRSVSWYQQTPGQGLQFLFEYFSETQRNKGNFPGRFSGRQFSNSRSEMNVSTLELGDSALYLCASSLSGRGETQYFGPGTRLLVL.

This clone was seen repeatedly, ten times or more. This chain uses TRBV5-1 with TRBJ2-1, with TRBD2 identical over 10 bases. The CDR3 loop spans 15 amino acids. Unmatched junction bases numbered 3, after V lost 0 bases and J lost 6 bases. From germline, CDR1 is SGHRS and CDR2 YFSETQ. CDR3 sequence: CASSLELAGVNEQFF. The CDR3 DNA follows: TGCGCCAGCAGCTTGGAGCTAGCGGGAGTCAATGAGCAGTTCTTC.

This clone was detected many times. In DNA, the CDR3 is TGTGCCAGCAGTGAACACAGTCAAACGGGTAGCTACACCTTC. Translating it yields CASSEHSQTGSYTF. The rearrangement links TRBV6-1 to TRBJ1-2; D is ambiguous. The CDR3 totals 14 residues. Per the germline V gene, CDR1 is MNHNS and CDR2 is SASEGT. The V gene lost 2 bases and the J gene lost 9 bases, with 16 bases spanning the gap.

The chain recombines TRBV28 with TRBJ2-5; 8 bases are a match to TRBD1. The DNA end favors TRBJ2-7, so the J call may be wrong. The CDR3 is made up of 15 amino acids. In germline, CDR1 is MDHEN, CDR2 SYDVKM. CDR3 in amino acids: CASSPGQEISYEQYF. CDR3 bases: TGTGCCAGCAGCCCGGGACAGGAAATCTCCTACGAGCAGTACTTC.

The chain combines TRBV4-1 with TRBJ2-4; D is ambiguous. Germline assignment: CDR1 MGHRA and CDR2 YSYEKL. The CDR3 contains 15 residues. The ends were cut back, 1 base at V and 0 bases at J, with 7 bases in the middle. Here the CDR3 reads CASSQGDLAKNIQYF. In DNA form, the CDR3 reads TGCGCCAGCAGCCAAGGCGACCTAGCCAAAAACATTCAGTACTTC.

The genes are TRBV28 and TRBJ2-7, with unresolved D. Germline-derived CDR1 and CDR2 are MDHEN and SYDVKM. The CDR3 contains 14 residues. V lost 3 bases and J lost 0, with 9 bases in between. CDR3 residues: CASSFYRSSYEQYF. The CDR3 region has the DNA TGTGCCAGCAGTTTTTATCGGAGCTCCTACGAGCAGTACTTC.

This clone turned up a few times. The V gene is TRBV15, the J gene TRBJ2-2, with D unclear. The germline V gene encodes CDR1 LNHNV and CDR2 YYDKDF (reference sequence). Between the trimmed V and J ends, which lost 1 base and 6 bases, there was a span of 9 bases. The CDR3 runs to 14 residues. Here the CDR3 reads CATSRGQLAGELFF. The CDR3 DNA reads TGTGCCACCAGCAGAGGGCAGTTAGCCGGGGAGCTGTTTTTT.

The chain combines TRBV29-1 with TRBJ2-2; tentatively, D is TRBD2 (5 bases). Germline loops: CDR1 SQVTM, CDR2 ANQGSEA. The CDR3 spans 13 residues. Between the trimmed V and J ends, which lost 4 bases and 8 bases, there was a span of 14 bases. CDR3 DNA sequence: TGCAGCGTTGCTTGGAGGATAGGGGGGGAGCTGTTTTTT. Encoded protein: CSVAWRIGGELFF.